Shown below are 32 T cell receptor beta chains from a single sample sequenced in a study of blood T cell repertoires in COVID-19. Only in-frame clones appear in the TCRdb table, and some are missing; sequencing was by immunoSEQ multiplex PCR. Among approximately 150,000 clones listed, about nine tenths were seen once. Material: peripheral blood. These receptors came from a woman aged 55-69 years with active or convalescent COVID-19.

The chain employs TRBV4-1 and TRBJ1-5; D is ambiguous. The CDR3 totals 14 residues. V dropped 4 bases and J dropped 2 bases, with 9 bases sitting between them. CDR1 is MGHRA and CDR2 is YSYEKL in the germline V gene. This chain's CDR3 is CASSPEEGNQPQHF. The CDR3 region has the DNA TGCGCCAGCAGCCCCGAGGAGGGCAATCAGCCCCAGCATTTT.

This sequence joins TRBV19 and TRBJ2-3; 8 nucleotides match TRBD1. Germline assignment: CDR1 LNHDA and CDR2 SQIVND (reference sequence). Losses at the gene ends were 5 bases for V and 4 bases for J; bases not matched to a gene: 5. This CDR3 comprises 14 residues. The CDR3 nucleotides read TGTGCCAGTAGTGGACGGACAGGGCCAGATACGCAGTATTTT. It yields the protein CASSGRTGPDTQYF.

The rearrangement joins TRBV7-2 to TRBJ1-1; 8 nucleotides line up with TRBD1. Germline CDR1 is SGHTA and CDR2 is FQGNSA. This CDR3 spans 14 amino acids. The V segment lost 3 bases and the J segment 4 bases; nucleotides outside the gene matches: 4. The CDR3 region is CASSFNRGGTEAFF. The CDR3 DNA sequence: TGTGCCAGCAGCTTCAACAGGGGGGGCACTGAAGCTTTCTTT.

The V call is TRBV4-3, the J call TRBJ2-1, with 10 bases fitting TRBD2. Per the germline V gene, CDR1 is LGHNA and CDR2 is YSLEER. V trimming: 3 bases; J trimming: 7 bases; junction bases outside the gene matches: 6. CDR3 length: 15 residues. CDR3 DNA sequence: TGCGCCAGCAGCCATATTAGCGGGGGGTCGAATGAGCAGTTCTTC. Translated, it gives CASSHISGGSNEQFF.

The chain has TRBV10-2 and TRBJ1-2, with D unclear. V shed 2 bases and J shed 3 bases, with 13 bases lying between them. The V gene's germline CDR1 is WSHSY and CDR2 SAAADI. The CDR3 sequence is 15 residues long. The CDR3, as DNA: TGCGCCAGCAGTGAGGGAGAGGGCCGGGACTATGGCTACACCTTC. Translating it yields CASSEGEGRDYGYTF.

The chain joins TRBV4-1 to TRBJ2-3, with 7 bases fitting TRBD2. V was clipped by 2 bases and J by 0 bases; unmatched bases: 8. The length of the CDR3 is 17 residues. Germline loops: CDR1 MGHRA, CDR2 YSYEKL. CDR3 region: CASSQRSSGASTDTQYF. The CDR3 DNA reads TGCGCCAGCAGCCAAAGGTCTAGCGGAGCTAGCACAGATACGCAGTATTTT.

CDR3 DNA: TGTGCCTGGACCCTCTTAGCCAAAAACATTCAGTACTTC. Its translation: CAWTLLAKNIQYF. J is TRBJ2-4 and V is TRBV30; D is unclear. The germline V gene has CDR1 GTSNPN and CDR2 SVGIG (reference sequence). V dropped 4 bases and J dropped 0 bases, with 7 bases sitting between them. The CDR3 has 13 amino acids.

The gene calls are TRBV29-1 and TRBJ2-5; D remains unclear. V dropped 4 bases and J dropped 1 base, with 7 bases sitting between them. CDR3 size: 12 residues. From germline, CDR1 is SQVTM and CDR2 ANQGSEA. CDR3 sequence (DNA): TGCAGCGTTGTGGGCAGCCAAGAGACCCAGTACTTC. Translated, it gives CSVVGSQETQYF.

V gene TRBV7-9 combines with J gene TRBJ2-7; 9 bases agree with TRBD1. Germline trimming cut 3 bases from V and 4 bases from J; bases unmatched to any gene: 7. The germline gives CDR1 SEHNR, CDR2 FQNEAQ (reference sequence). The CDR3 is made up of 15 amino acids. The CDR3 region has the DNA TGTGCCAGCAGCTTCTCCGGGACAGGGAGTTACGAGCAGTACTTC. Amino acid sequence: CASSFSGTGSYEQYF.

This chain connects TRBV4-1 to TRBJ1-6; 8 bases are shared with TRBD1. This CDR3 region has 15 residues. Germline V lookup: CDR1 MGHRA, CDR2 YSYEKL. J lost 7 bases, V lost 1 base, and 3 bases had no gene match. CDR3 nucleotide sequence: TGCGCCAGCAGCCAAGTTGACAGGGGCAATTCACCCCTCCACTTT. Its protein is CASSQVDRGNSPLHF.

The chain employs TRBV19 and TRBJ2-5; the D gene is possibly TRBD2 (6 bases). The CDR3 totals 15 residues. Trimming shortened V by 1 base and J by 6 bases, and 15 bases separated the two germline ends. From germline, CDR1 is LNHDA and CDR2 SQIVND (reference sequence). CDR3 coding DNA: TGTGCCAGTAGTATAGGCCTCGGGGGTTTGAAGACCCAGTACTTC. Translation gives CASSIGLGGLKTQYF.

The chain employs TRBV6-5 and TRBJ2-1; 9 nucleotides match TRBD1. The junction had 9 bases not matched to a gene; V was cut back by 4 bases and J by 5 bases. Per germline, CDR1 MNHEY and CDR2 SVGAGI. This CDR3 spans 16 amino acids. CDR3 sequence (DNA): TGTGCCAGCAGTTCGACCGGGACAGGGAGAGACAATGAGCAGTTCTTC. This encodes CASSSTGTGRDNEQFF.

This CDR3 is CASKTGDNTEAFF. CDR3 in DNA: TGCGCCAGCAAAACAGGGGATAACACTGAAGCTTTCTTT. V usage is TRBV5-1 and J usage is TRBJ1-1; 7 bases align to TRBD1. J was trimmed by 2 bases and V by 6 bases; bases with no gene match: 4. The length of the CDR3 is 13 residues. Germline V gives CDR1 SGHRS, CDR2 YFSETQ.

The chain carries TRBV5-1 and TRBJ1-1, with TRBD1 identical over 11 bases. The CDR3 contains 13 residues. The V segment lost 4 bases and the J segment 9 bases; nucleotides outside the gene matches: 5. Germline V gene sequence: CDR1 SGHRS, CDR2 YFSETQ. The DNA for the CDR3 is TGCGCCAGCAGCGGGGGACAGGGGGAGAAAGCTTTCTTT. This translates into CASSGGQGEKAFF. Supplemented by reference TRBV5-1 and TRBJ1-1, the full variable domain reads KAGVTQTPRYLIKTRGQQVTLSCSPISGHRSVSWYQQTPGQGLQFLFEYFSETQRNKGNFPGRFSGRQFSNSRSEMNVSTLELGDSALYLCASSGGQGEKAFFGQGTRLTVV.

The chain is built from TRBV15 and TRBJ2-7; 8 bases are shared with TRBD2. CDR1 is LNHNV and CDR2 is YYDKDF in the germline V gene (reference sequence). With 7 bases clipped from V and 4 bases from J, the junction kept 6 bases outside the gene matches. CDR3 length: 13 residues. The CDR3 region has the DNA TGTGCCACCATGGCCAGCGGGGGATACGAGCAGTACTTC. As protein: CATMASGGYEQYF. The full variable domain, rest sourced from reference TRBV15 and TRBJ2-7, is DAMVIQNPRYQVTQFGKPVTLSCSQTLNHNVMYWYQQKSSQAPKLLFHYYDKDFNNEADTPDNFQSRRPNTSFCFLDIRSPGLGDTAMYLCATMASGGYEQYFGPGTRLTVT.

The chain carries TRBV7-3 and TRBJ2-3; 11 bases map to TRBD2. The junction had 4 bases not matched to a gene; V was cut back by 3 bases and J by 2 bases. Germline CDR1 and CDR2: SGHTA and FQGTGA. This CDR3 has 16 amino acids. The CDR3 spells CASSFGLAGYTDTQYF. As DNA, the CDR3 is TGTGCCAGCAGCTTTGGACTAGCGGGTTACACAGATACGCAGTATTTT.

This chain connects TRBV6-6 to TRBJ1-2, with D tentatively TRBD1 (5 bases). This CDR3 has 12 amino acids. V was shortened by 3 bases and J by 7 bases, with 9 bases between the two germline ends. In germline, CDR1 is MNHNY, CDR2 SVGAGI (reference sequence). The CDR3 protein is CASSYTGVGYTF. The CDR3 DNA is TGTGCCAGCAGTTATACGGGGGTTGGCTACACCTTC.

The genes are TRBV2 and TRBJ1-1; the D gene is possibly TRBD1 (6 bases). The length of the CDR3 is 11 residues. CDR1 is SNHLY and CDR2 is FYNNEI in the germline V gene. With 2 bases removed from V and 10 bases from J, the gap between germline ends came to 8 bases. This chain's CDR3 is CASSESRGAFF. CDR3 DNA: TGTGCCAGCAGTGAATCCAGGGGAGCTTTCTTT.

The chain uses TRBV5-1 and TRBJ2-1, with 13 bases aligning to TRBD2. Trimming took 4 bases from V and 7 from J; bases not matched to a gene: 11. The germline gives CDR1 SGHRS, CDR2 YFSETQ. This CDR3 spans 17 amino acids. CDR3: CASSQGLAGTKGNEQFF. Written as DNA, the CDR3 is TGCGCCAGCAGCCAGGGACTAGCGGGGACAAAAGGTAATGAGCAGTTCTTC.

The chain has TRBV5-8 and TRBJ2-2, with D perhaps TRBD2 (6 bases). The V gene's germline CDR1 is SGHTS and CDR2 YDEGEE. CDR3 length: 14 amino acids. The germline V and J ends were trimmed by 1 base and 6 bases, with 10 bases remaining between them. In DNA form, the CDR3 reads TGTGCCAGCAGCTTGCAGTCGGGGGCCGGGGAGCTGTTTTTT. This sequence encodes CASSLQSGAGELFF.

The CDR3 region is CASSFSGGAGDTQYF. DNA for the CDR3: TGTGCCAGCAGCTTCAGCGGGGGGGCTGGAGATACGCAGTATTTT. The chain combines TRBV6-2 or TRBV6-3 with TRBJ2-3, with 10 bases aligning to TRBD2. With 6 bases clipped from V and 5 bases from J, the junction kept 8 bases outside the gene matches. Looked up from germline, CDR1 is MNHEY and CDR2 is SVGEGT. This CDR3 has 15 amino acids.

The chain uses TRBV6-2 or TRBV6-3 and TRBJ2-7; no definite D call. Germline loops: CDR1 MNHEY, CDR2 SVGEGT. The CDR3 is 14 amino acids. With 2 bases removed from V and 3 bases from J, the gap between germline ends came to 11 bases. CDR3 amino acids: CASSYEQADYEQYF. The CDR3 nucleotides are TGTGCCAGCAGTTACGAGCAGGCCGACTACGAGCAGTACTTC.

J is TRBJ1-5 and V is TRBV20-1; TRBD1 matches 12 bases. The length of the CDR3 is 21 residues. V trimming: 3 bases; J trimming: 6 bases; junction bases outside the gene matches: 24. From germline, CDR1 is DFQATT and CDR2 SNEGSKA (reference sequence). The CDR3 spells CSASPPPTPGTGGWNSQPQHF. The CDR3 DNA reads as TGCAGTGCTAGTCCCCCCCCAACCCCCGGGACAGGGGGCTGGAACAGTCAGCCCCAGCATTTT.

V gene TRBV2 combines with J gene TRBJ2-1; tentatively, D is TRBD2 (6 bases). V shed 9 bases and J shed 15 bases, with 21 bases lying between them. The CDR3 length is 12 residues. CDR1 SNHLY and CDR2 FYNNEI come from the germline V gene. CDR3 sequence (DNA): TGTGCCAGTCATGGGGAGGCCCCACGGCTGTTCTTC. This sequence encodes CASHGEAPRLFF.

The chain is built from TRBV20-1 and TRBJ2-1; 9 bases match TRBD2. The V gene's germline CDR1 is DFQATT and CDR2 SNEGSKA (reference sequence). V trimming: 5 bases; J trimming: 11 bases; junction bases outside the gene matches: 4. The CDR3 has 11 amino acids. The DNA for the CDR3 is TGCAGTGCTTACAGCGGGGGGAAGCAGTTCTTC. This codes for CSAYSGGKQFF.

V and J are TRBV18 and TRBJ2-5, with 7 bases matching TRBD1. The V segment lost 4 bases and the J segment 1 base; nucleotides outside the gene matches: 6. The CDR3 is 15 amino acids. In germline, CDR1 is KGHSH, CDR2 LQKENI. CDR3 nucleotide sequence: TGTGCCAGCTCACTCCGGGACAGTAGCCAAGAGACCCAGTACTTC. Translating it yields CASSLRDSSQETQYF.

The rearrangement uses TRBV14 and TRBJ1-1; 7 bases align to TRBD1. The CDR3 contains 13 residues. V gave up 4 bases and J gave up 5 bases; unmatched junction bases: 4. Per germline, CDR1 SGHDN and CDR2 FVKESK. The CDR3 sequence is CASSLSDRTEAFF. The CDR3 region has the DNA TGTGCCAGCAGCCTATCGGACAGGACTGAAGCTTTCTTT.

The rearrangement joins TRBV18 to TRBJ2-1; 11 bases map to TRBD2. This CDR3 contains 15 residues. Germline assignment: CDR1 KGHSH and CDR2 LQKENI. V dropped 5 bases and J dropped 9; count of bases not matched to a gene: 9. The CDR3 bases are TGTGCCAGCTCAGTGCTAGCGGGGGGTCTCGGTGAGCAGTTCTTC. It yields the protein CASSVLAGGLGEQFF.

The CDR3 region has the DNA TGCGCCAGCAGCGACCAAACAGGGTTGAAGGGCTACACCTTC. It encodes CASSDQTGLKGYTF. V usage is TRBV4-3 and J usage is TRBJ1-2, with D perhaps TRBD1 (6 bases). The CDR3 covers 14 residues. The V gene's germline CDR1 is LGHNA and CDR2 YSLEER. V was trimmed by 5 bases and J by 8 bases, leaving 18 bases between them.

Details on this clone: This sample includes further DNA sequences coding for the same CDR3. J is TRBJ1-1 and V is TRBV7-2; D might be TRBD1 (6 bases). This CDR3 has 14 residues. V shed 3 bases and J shed 2 bases, with 10 bases lying between them. Germline V lookup: CDR1 SGHTA, CDR2 FQGNSA. CDR3 residues: CASSFGRGNTEAFF. For the CDR3, the DNA is TGTGCCAGCAGCTTCGGCAGGGGTAACACTGAAGCTTTCTTT.

This rearrangement joins TRBV5-6 to TRBJ2-5, with D possibly matching TRBD2 (5 bases). The CDR3 is made up of 15 amino acids. The germline V and J ends were trimmed by 1 base and 3 bases, with 13 bases remaining between them. Germline-derived CDR1 and CDR2 are SGHDT and YYEEEE. The CDR3, as DNA: TGTGCCAGCAGCTTGTGGGGAGTGTGGGAAGAGACCCAGTACTTC. Protein product: CASSLWGVWEETQYF.

V usage is TRBV9 and J usage is TRBJ2-2; D may be TRBD1 (5 bases). Trimming pared 5 bases from V and 4 bases from J, leaving 9 bases between. The germline V gene encodes CDR1 SGDLS and CDR2 YYNGEE. The CDR3 totals 13 residues. The CDR3: CASRSGFTGELFF. The CDR3 DNA reads as TGTGCCAGCAGATCAGGGTTCACCGGGGAGCTGTTTTTT.